This entry lists 9 T cell receptor beta chains sequenced from one sample in a study of T cells in Graves' hyperthyroidism and ophthalmopathy. Authors of the study amplified TCR beta CDR3 regions from RNA transcripts. The TCR CDR3 first-round RT-PCR relied on the HTBI primer set. A single record per CDR3 protein comes from TCRdb applying MiXCR to the multiplex PCR reads. The sample has fewer than 650,000 distinct CDR3 sequences, roughly 14% seen once. The sequenced sample consisted of blood. The receptor set was obtained from a woman between 40 and 55 years old with Graves' ophthalmopathy.

The chain links TRBV7-2 to TRBJ2-5, with TRBD2 identical over 9 bases. Germline V gives CDR1 SGHTA, CDR2 FQGNSA. The CDR3 length is 16 residues. After removal of 5 bases from V and 3 bases from J, the junction contained 10 bases not matched to a gene. The CDR3 is CASSRQRGGREETQYF. In DNA, the CDR3 is TGTGCCAGCAGCCGACAACGGGGCGGGAGGGAAGAGACCCAGTACTTC.

In its sample, this clonotype was seen many times. The chain links TRBV19 to TRBJ1-5, with a tentative D call TRBD1 (6 bases). V was cut by 3 bases and J by 2 bases, with 11 bases left in between. The CDR3 runs to 15 residues. Germline V CDR1 and CDR2: LNHDA, SQIVND (reference sequence). The CDR3 DNA is TGTGCCAGTAGTATCCGCAGGGGAGGCAATCAGCCCCAGCATTTT. Protein: CASSIRRGGNQPQHF.

This clonotype has ten or more counts. The chain combines TRBV27 with TRBJ1-5; D is uncertain. Per the germline V gene, CDR1 is MNHEY and CDR2 is SMNVEV (reference sequence). Trimming stripped 3 bases from V and 6 bases from J, with 6 bases between. The CDR3 runs to 12 residues. The CDR3 sequence: CASSFEGQPQHF. The CDR3 bases are TGTGCCAGCAGTTTCGAGGGTCAGCCCCAGCATTTT.

This clonotype was seen a handful of times. The V gene is TRBV7-2, the J gene TRBJ2-4, with a tentative D call TRBD1 (5 bases). V was cut by 6 bases and J by 4 bases, with 16 bases left in between. The CDR3 runs to 15 residues. Germline V gives CDR1 SGHTA, CDR2 FQGNSA. The CDR3 sequence: CASRDRTDGKNIQYF. CDR3 nucleotide sequence: TGTGCCAGCAGAGACAGAACGGACGGAAAAAACATTCAGTACTTC. Supplemented by reference TRBV7-2 and TRBJ2-4, the full variable domain reads GAGVSQSPSNKVTEKGKDVELRCDPISGHTALYWYRQSLGQGLEFLIYFQGNSAPDKSGLPSDRFSAERTGGSVSTLTIQRTQQEDSAVYLCASRDRTDGKNIQYFGAGTRLSVL.

This clonotype showed up many times. CDR3 in DNA: TGTGCCAGCAGCGTCGAACCGGGACAGGGCAACTACGAGCAGTACTTC. This codes for CASSVEPGQGNYEQYF. The chain uses TRBV7-9 and TRBJ2-7, with TRBD1 matching over 9 bases. This CDR3 contains 16 residues. Trimming took 5 bases from V and 3 from J; bases not matched to a gene: 11. Germline values: CDR1 SEHNR, CDR2 FQNEAQ (reference sequence).

The sample holds many counts of this clonotype. The chain employs TRBV12-3 or TRBV12-4 and TRBJ2-5, with 8 nucleotides matching TRBD2. With V trimmed by 10 bases and J by 5 bases, 12 bases remained unmatched. This CDR3 spans 14 amino acids. CDR3 amino acids: CATGEAGVRETQYF. CDR3 in DNA: TGTGCCACCGGGGAAGCGGGAGTTAGGGAGACCCAGTACTTC.

The chain recombines TRBV5-1 with TRBJ2-7; D is perhaps TRBD1 (6 bases). The CDR3 covers 15 residues. V gave up 3 bases and J gave up 6 bases, with 19 bases separating them. The germline V gene encodes CDR1 SGHRS and CDR2 YFSETQ. Here the CDR3 DNA reads TGCGCCAGCAGCTCTGGGGGCGCTTGGATGTCCGAGCAGTACTTC. This encodes CASSSGGAWMSEQYF.

The CDR3: CASSQLSGSYEQYF. The DNA of the CDR3 is TGTGCCAGCAGCCAACTAAGCGGCTCCTACGAGCAGTACTTC. The chain combines TRBV3-1 with TRBJ2-7; tentative D call: TRBD2 (5 bases). Germline V gene sequence: CDR1 LGHDT, CDR2 YNNKEL (reference sequence). This CDR3 comprises 14 residues. V was shortened by 2 bases and J by 0 bases, with 8 bases between the two germline ends.

This clonotype has ten or more counts. V and J are TRBV6-2 or TRBV6-3 and TRBJ2-3; 8 nucleotides agree with TRBD2. Looked up from germline, CDR1 is MNHEY and CDR2 is SVGEGT. V lost 2 bases to trimming and J lost 2 bases; unmatched junction nucleotides: 12. CDR3 size: 18 residues. The CDR3 bases are TGTGCCAGCAGTTACCCCCCGGGAGCGGGAGACCCCACAGATACGCAGTATTTT. Its translation is CASSYPPGAGDPTDTQYF.